This T cell receptor beta chain originates from a study of T-cell memory formation after mild COVID-19. General observations from the study: Most CD4+ clones that shrank were in CM and EM, while CD8+ ones turned up in EMRA.

In its sample, this clonotype was seen many times. The antigen is undetermined. One entry per CDR3 protein results from TCRdb running MiXCR on the 5' RACE reads. The sample carries some 600,000 distinct CDR3 sequences, roughly 17% recorded once. Sequences were obtained from PBMCs or a T cell subset sorted from them (not recorded which). The TCR was taken from an adult woman who had mild COVID-19 (a few samples of this study predate the infection). Cell type and time point are not known.

This CDR3 reads CASSSGTSSYEQYF. CDR3 coding DNA: TGCGCCAGCAGCAGCGGGACTAGCTCCTACGAGCAGTACTTC. V usage is TRBV5-1 and J usage is TRBJ2-7, with 8 bases that match TRBD2. The length of the CDR3 is 14 residues. The ends lost 4 bases at V and 0 bases at J; junction bases unmatched: 3. The germline gives CDR1 SGHRS, CDR2 YFSETQ.